The subject of this entry is one TCR beta chain. This record comes from a study of blood T cell repertoires in COVID-19. Study background: COVID-19 samples, acute and convalescent, were from the United States, Italy and Spain. The cDNA or gDNA used as material had been derived from T cells, B-cell-depleted T cells, or PBMCs.

Original processing notes: Reference gene primers were amplified, and this amplification served to estimate nucleated cell counts. Profiling relied on immunoSEQ multiplex PCR, and the TCRdb table lists in-frame clones only, not all of them. V and J calls and clone size are given by that table; D and trimming were obtained from the DNA. The table records over 200,000 clones, less than 85% of them present only once. A Seattle source enrolled patients during active infection and followed them longitudinally. With 3 bases removed from V and 7 bases from J, the gap between germline ends came to 9 bases. This CDR3 comprises 12 residues. Germline CDR1 reads DFQATT; CDR2 reads SNEGSKA (reference sequence).

This clonotype was sampled from a woman of 80 years or more with COVID-19, enrolled during active disease. Sequenced input: peripheral blood. The J gene is TRBJ2-2, the V gene TRBV20-1; D is unresolved. CDR3: CSASPADGELFF. CDR3 sequence (DNA): TGCAGTGCTAGTCCCGCGGACGGGGAGCTGTTTTTT.